This T cell receptor beta chain was recovered during a study of blood T cell repertoires in COVID-19. Across the study: Spain, Italy and the United States supplied samples that represented acute and convalescent COVID-19.

In the authors' workflow: Estimates of nucleated cell counts were drawn from the amplification of reference gene primers. Profiled with immunoSEQ multiplex PCR; TCRdb holds only in-frame clones, not every one. V and J calls plus clone size are reproduced from that table; the DNA served to infer D and trimming. This table holds 60,000 to 65,000 clones, about four fifths found once. Sequenced material: peripheral blood. The receptor was derived from a human donor in a cohort sampled during active COVID-19.

CDR3 region: CAISPFAGEGGDEQFF. The CDR3 DNA is TGTGCCATCAGTCCCTTTGCGGGAGAGGGGGGGGATGAGCAGTTCTTC. The chain couples TRBV10-3 to TRBJ2-1, with D tentatively TRBD2 (7 bases). The CDR3 covers 16 residues. Trimming took 5 bases from V and 8 from J, leaving 22 bases between them. Looked up from germline, CDR1 is ENHRY and CDR2 is SYGVKD.